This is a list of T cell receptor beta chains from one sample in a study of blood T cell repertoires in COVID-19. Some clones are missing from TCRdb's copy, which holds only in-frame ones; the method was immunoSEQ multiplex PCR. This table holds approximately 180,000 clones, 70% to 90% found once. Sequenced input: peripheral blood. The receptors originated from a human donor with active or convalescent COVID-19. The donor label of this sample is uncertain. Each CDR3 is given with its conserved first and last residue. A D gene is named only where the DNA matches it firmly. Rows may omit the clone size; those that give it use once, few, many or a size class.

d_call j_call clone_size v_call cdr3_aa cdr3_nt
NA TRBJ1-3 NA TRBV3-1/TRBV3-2 CASSQAWDNKGNTIYF TGTGCCAGCAGCCAAGCCTGGGACAACAAAGGAAACACCATATATTTT
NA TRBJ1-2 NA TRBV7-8 CASSLNRLANYGYTF TGTGCCAGCAGCTTAAATAGGCTAGCTAACTATGGCTACACCTTC
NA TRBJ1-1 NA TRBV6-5 CASGVGWTEAFF TGTGCCAGCGGGGTCGGGTGGACAGAAGCTTTCTTT
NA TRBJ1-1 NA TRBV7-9 CASSLSGTEAFF TGTGCCAGCAGCTTATCGGGCACTGAAGCTTTCTTT
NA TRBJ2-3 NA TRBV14 CASSLRLTDTQYF TGTGCCAGCAGCCTGAGACTCACCGATACGCAGTATTTT
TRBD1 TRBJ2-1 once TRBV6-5 CASSPTGNNEQFF TGTGCCAGCAGCCCGACAGGGAACAATGAGCAGTTCTTC
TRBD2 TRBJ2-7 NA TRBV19 CASTLAGGTYEQYF TGTGCCAGCACACTAGCGGGAGGGACCTACGAGCAGTACTTC
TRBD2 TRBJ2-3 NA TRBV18 CASSPGLAGGADTQYF TGTGCCAGCTCACCGGGACTAGCGGGAGGCGCAGATACGCAGTATTTT
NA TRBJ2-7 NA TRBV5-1 CASSSGLALSYEQYF TGCGCCAGCAGCTCCGGTCTAGCCCTCTCCTACGAGCAGTACTTC
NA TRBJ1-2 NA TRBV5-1 CASSLAAGDYGYTF TGCGCCAGCAGCTTGGCCGCGGGGGACTATGGCTACACCTTC
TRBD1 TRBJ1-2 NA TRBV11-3 CASSLVTGAGYTF TGTGCCAGCAGCTTAGTAACAGGGGCCGGCTACACCTTC
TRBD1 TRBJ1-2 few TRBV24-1 CATSGQGGHGYTF TGTGCCACCAGTGGACAGGGAGGCCATGGCTACACCTTC
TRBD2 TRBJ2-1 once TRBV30 CAWNIGRSGRANNEQFF TGTGCCTGGAATATCGGGAGGAGCGGGAGGGCAAACAATGAGCAGTTCTTC
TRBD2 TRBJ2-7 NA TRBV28 CASRYSGSTYEQYF TGTGCCAGCAGGTATAGCGGGAGTACCTACGAGCAGTACTTC
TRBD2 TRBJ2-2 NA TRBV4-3 CASSQAPAGGRNTGELFF TGCGCCAGCAGCCAAGCCCCAGCGGGGGGGCGGAACACCGGGGAGCTGTTTTTT
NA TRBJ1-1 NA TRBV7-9 CASSFGALEAFF TGTGCCAGCAGCTTTGGGGCCCTTGAAGCTTTCTTT
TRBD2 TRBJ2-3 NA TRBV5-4 CASSAAGLAGTSTDTQYF TGTGCCAGCAGCGCCGCGGGACTAGCGGGGACTAGCACAGATACGCAGTATTTT
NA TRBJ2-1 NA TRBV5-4 CASSFGGNYNEQFF TGTGCCAGCAGCTTTGGGGGGAACTACAATGAGCAGTTCTTC
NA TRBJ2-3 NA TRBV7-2 CASSLVSSTDTQYF TGTGCCAGCAGCTTAGTTAGTAGCACAGATACGCAGTATTTT
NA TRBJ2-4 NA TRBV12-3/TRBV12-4 CATLCPDIQYF TGTGCCACCCTATGCCCCGACATTCAGTACTTC
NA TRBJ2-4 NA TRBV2 CASGKDSDIQYF TGTGCCAGCGGCAAGGACTCGGACATTCAGTACTTC
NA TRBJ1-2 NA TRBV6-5 CASSYSRRSAIYGYTF TGTGCCAGCAGTTACTCCCGCCGGTCTGCGATCTATGGCTACACCTTC
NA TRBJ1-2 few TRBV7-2 CASSLWQAYGYTF TGTGCCAGCAGCTTATGGCAGGCCTATGGCTACACCTTC
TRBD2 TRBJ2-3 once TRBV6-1 CASRESGLAGYTDTQYF TGTGCCAGCAGAGAATCCGGGTTAGCGGGGTACACAGATACGCAGTATTTT
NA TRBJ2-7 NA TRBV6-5 CASSLILPPGKQYF TGTGCCAGCAGTTTAATCCTACCGCCGGGAAAGCAGTACTTC
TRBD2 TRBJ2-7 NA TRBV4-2 CASSQELAGTTYEQYF TGTGCCAGCAGCCAAGAACTAGCGGGAACCACCTACGAGCAGTACTTC
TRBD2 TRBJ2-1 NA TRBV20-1 CSASERGTYNEQFF TGCAGTGCTAGTGAGCGGGGGACCTACAATGAGCAGTTCTTC
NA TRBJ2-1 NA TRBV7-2 CASSLSAEFEQFF TGTGCCAGCAGCTTATCTGCGGAATTTGAGCAGTTCTTC
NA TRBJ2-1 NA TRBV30 CAWTLNNEQFF TGTGCCTGGACCCTTAATAATGAGCAGTTCTTC
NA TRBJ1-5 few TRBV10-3 CATDAEATGGNQPQHF TGTGCCACCGACGCGGAGGCCACGGGTGGCAATCAGCCCCAGCATTTT
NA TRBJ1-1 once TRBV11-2 CASSLVLNTEAFF TGTGCCAGCAGCTTAGTATTGAACACTGAAGCTTTCTTT
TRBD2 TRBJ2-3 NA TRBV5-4 CASSLGVAGGYTGTTDTQYF TGTGCCAGCAGCTTGGGGGTAGCGGGGGGATATACCGGAACCACAGATACGCAGTATTTT
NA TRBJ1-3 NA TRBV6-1 CASSEAHRRASGNTIYF TGTGCCAGCAGTGAAGCTCACAGGAGGGCCTCTGGAAACACCATATATTTT